One and the same sample provided the 25 T cell receptor beta chains below, sequenced in a study of blood T cell repertoires in COVID-19. Sequencing used immunoSEQ multiplex PCR; TCRdb keeps in-frame clones, though not all of them. The sample lists some 100,000 clones; 65% to 80% were seen once. The sequencing input was peripheral blood. These receptors were obtained from a man aged 45-60 years with acute or convalescent COVID-19.

The chain couples TRBV29-1 to TRBJ2-7; 7 positions match TRBD2. V shed 0 bases, J shed 0 bases, and the junction held 8 bases outside the gene matches. The CDR3 contains 16 residues. Per germline, CDR1 SQVTM and CDR2 ANQGSEA. The chain's CDR3 is CSVEDWGLADSYEQYF. CDR3 coding DNA: TGCAGCGTTGAAGATTGGGGCCTAGCGGACTCCTACGAGCAGTACTTC.

The genes are TRBV4-1 and TRBJ2-1, with D possibly matching TRBD2 (5 bases). V gave up 0 bases and J gave up 6 bases, with 15 bases separating them. The CDR3 has 16 amino acids. Germline V CDR1 and CDR2: MGHRA, YSYEKL. CDR3 residues: CASSQDGSSLGNEQFF. The CDR3, as DNA: TGCGCCAGCAGCCAAGATGGGTCTAGCTTGGGCAATGAGCAGTTCTTC.

The CDR3 loop reads CASSPDRVLEQFF. The CDR3 DNA is TGTGCCAGCAGTCCCGACAGGGTTCTTGAGCAGTTCTTC. This chain joins TRBV6-5 and TRBJ2-1, with 7 bases matching TRBD1. V trimming: 5 bases; J trimming: 9 bases; junction bases outside the gene matches: 7. The CDR3 is 13 amino acids. In germline, CDR1 is MNHEY, CDR2 SVGAGI.

The chain carries TRBV5-4 and TRBJ2-7; no clear D. The ends were cut back, 2 bases at V and 0 bases at J, with 9 bases in the middle. This CDR3 comprises 14 residues. The germline V gene encodes CDR1 SGHNT and CDR2 YYREEE (reference sequence). The CDR3 region is CASSFGRSSYEQYF. Here the CDR3 DNA reads TGTGCCAGCAGCTTCGGCAGGTCCTCCTACGAGCAGTACTTC.

V and J are TRBV6-4 and TRBJ2-1; D possibly corresponds to TRBD1 (6 bases). V dropped 2 bases and J dropped 0 bases, with 17 bases sitting between them. The length of the CDR3 is 18 residues. Germline CDR1 and CDR2: MRHNA and SNTAGT. CDR3 sequence: CASSDIFRQASSYNEQFF. The DNA of the CDR3 is TGTGCCAGCAGTGACATTTTTCGACAGGCTAGCTCCTACAATGAGCAGTTCTTC.

As to this clone: This sample includes further DNA sequences coding for the same CDR3. The V gene is TRBV5-1, the J gene TRBJ1-1; 7 bases map to TRBD1. The CDR3 consists of 14 residues. Germline trimming cut 0 bases from V and 1 base from J; bases unmatched to any gene: 0. CDR1 SGHRS and CDR2 YFSETQ come from the germline V gene. The CDR3 here is CASSLAGGNTEAFF. In DNA, the CDR3 is TGCGCCAGCAGCTTGGCAGGGGGGAACACTGAAGCTTTCTTT.

The V call is TRBV6-1, the J call TRBJ1-6; tentative D call: TRBD1 (5 bases). Between the trimmed V and J ends, which lost 0 bases and 9 bases, there was a span of 12 bases. This CDR3 has 15 amino acids. Germline-derived CDR1 and CDR2 are MNHNS and SASEGT. The CDR3 nucleotides are TGTGCCAGCAGTGAAGCCGGGGGGAGGCCTTCACCCCTCCACTTT. Residues: CASSEAGGRPSPLHF.

Remarks on this clone: Other DNA sequences in the sample encode the same CDR3. V gene TRBV19 combines with J gene TRBJ2-1, with unresolved D. CDR1 is LNHDA and CDR2 is SQIVND in the germline V gene (reference sequence). The ends were cut back, 3 bases at V and 7 bases at J, with 10 bases in the middle. The CDR3 contains 13 residues. The CDR3 DNA reads as TGTGCCAGTAGTATTGCCAGTAATAATGAGCAGTTCTTC. It translates to CASSIASNNEQFF.

This clone showed up just once. The rearrangement links TRBV2 to TRBJ1-4; 8 nucleotides line up with TRBD1. The ends lost 5 bases at V and 3 bases at J; junction bases unmatched: 8. Germline assignment: CDR1 SNHLY and CDR2 FYNNEI. There are 16 residues in the CDR3. This chain's CDR3 is CASSLTGGSANEKLFF. CDR3 sequence (DNA): TGTGCCAGCAGTTTAACAGGGGGTTCGGCTAATGAAAAACTGTTTTTT.

This clone has only one observation. The CDR3 region has the DNA TGTGCCAGCAGTGAAGCGGGCGGGAGGGCCGCGGATGAGCAGTTCTTC. The encoded protein is CASSEAGGRAADEQFF. The chain recombines TRBV6-1 with TRBJ2-1; 9 bases map to TRBD2. Losses at the gene ends were 0 bases for V and 8 bases for J; bases not matched to a gene: 8. The CDR3 runs 16 residues. The germline CDR1 and CDR2 sequences are MNHNS and SASEGT.

The chain recombines TRBV9 with TRBJ2-7; 9 nucleotides agree with TRBD2. V was pared by 3 bases and J by 0 bases, with 1 base of the junction left unmatched. From germline, CDR1 is SGDLS and CDR2 YYNGEE. The CDR3 extends over 14 amino acids. The DNA of the CDR3 is TGTGCCAGCAGCGGTAGCGGGAGCTCCTACGAGCAGTACTTC. Translating it yields CASSGSGSSYEQYF. The complete variable domain, with remaining parts taken from reference TRBV9 and TRBJ2-7, reads DSGVTQTPKHLITATGQRVTLRCSPRSGDLSVYWYQQSLDQGLQFLIQYYNGEERAKGNILERFSAQQFPDLHSELNLSSLELGDSALYFCASSGSGSSYEQYFGPGTRLTVT.

J is TRBJ2-2 and V is TRBV2; D is possibly TRBD2 (6 bases). Trimming shortened V by 3 bases and J by 7 bases, and 12 bases separated the two germline ends. Germline V lookup: CDR1 SNHLY, CDR2 FYNNEI. The CDR3 runs 14 residues. In nucleotides, the CDR3 is TGTGCCAGCAGTGAGACGGTGACTAGCGGGGAGCTGTTTTTT. Its translation: CASSETVTSGELFF.

This clone has a single count. The gene calls are TRBV10-3 and TRBJ2-7, with 7 nucleotides matching TRBD1. Germline values: CDR1 ENHRY, CDR2 SYGVKD. The V gene end was trimmed by 8 bases and the J gene end by 5 bases; junction bases not matched to a gene: 9. CDR3 length: 13 residues. In nucleotides, the CDR3 is TGTGCCATCCATAGGGGGCCAACCCACGAGCAGTACTTC. Translated: CAIHRGPTHEQYF.

The chain couples TRBV24-1 to TRBJ2-7, with D uncertain. Germline assignment: CDR1 KGHDR and CDR2 SFDVKD. The CDR3 is 13 residues long. V was cut by 0 bases and J by 3 bases, with 5 bases left in between. The CDR3 loop is CATSDLTSYEQYF. The CDR3 bases are TGTGCCACCAGTGATTTGACAAGCTACGAGCAGTACTTC.

Worth noting for this clone: Additional DNA sequences in this sample encode the identical CDR3. The rearrangement joins TRBV7-3 to TRBJ2-7; 13 nucleotides line up with TRBD2. The CDR3 sequence is 15 residues long. The junction had 2 bases not matched to a gene; V was cut back by 5 bases and J by 1 base. Germline lookup yields CDR1 SGHTA and CDR2 FQGTGA. Here the CDR3 reads CASSRLAGGSYEQYF. DNA of the CDR3: TGTGCCAGCAGCCGACTAGCGGGGGGTTCCTACGAGCAGTACTTC.

The chain has TRBV28 and TRBJ2-1; tentatively, D is TRBD2 (7 bases). The germline V and J ends were trimmed by 5 bases and 7 bases, with 24 bases remaining between them. CDR3 length equals 17 residues. Germline CDR1 reads MDHEN; CDR2 reads SYDVKM. The CDR3 reads CASSTALEGGPRNEQFF. CDR3 nucleotide sequence: TGTGCCAGCAGTACCGCCCTCGAGGGGGGGCCTAGAAATGAGCAGTTCTTC.

Only one count was recorded for this clone. The chain carries TRBV2 and TRBJ1-2; D gene ambiguous. Trimming pared 2 bases from V and 6 bases from J, leaving 7 bases between. The CDR3 is made up of 12 amino acids. Germline loops: CDR1 SNHLY, CDR2 FYNNEI. The CDR3 region is CASSENGHGYTF. As DNA, the CDR3 is TGTGCCAGCAGTGAAAATGGGCATGGCTACACCTTC.

This clone was found a few times. The genes are TRBV19 and TRBJ1-4, with TRBD1 matching 7 bases. The germline CDR1 and CDR2 sequences are LNHDA and SQIVND (reference sequence). The CDR3 runs to 14 residues. The V gene end was trimmed by 5 bases and the J gene end by 4 bases; junction bases not matched to a gene: 4. The CDR3 DNA sequence: TGTGCCAGTAGTCTAGGGGGCTTTAATGAAAAACTGTTTTTT. Protein product: CASSLGGFNEKLFF. The full variable domain, its missing parts supplied by reference TRBV19 and TRBJ1-4, is DGGITQSPKYLFRKEGQNVTLSCEQNLNHDAMYWYRQDPGQGLRLIYYSQIVNDFQKGDIAEGYSVSREKKESFPLTVTSAQKNPTAFYLCASSLGGFNEKLFFGSGTQLSVL.

This rearrangement joins TRBV3-1 (or the pseudogene TRBV3-2) to TRBJ2-7; perhaps TRBD2 as D (6 bases). The germline CDR1 and CDR2 sequences are LGHDT and YNNKEL (reference sequence). Trimming pared 3 bases from V and 6 bases from J, leaving 9 bases between. The CDR3 consists of 12 residues. The CDR3 region is CASSQRESEQYF. The CDR3 region has the DNA TGTGCCAGCAGCCAGCGGGAATCCGAGCAGTACTTC.

This chain connects TRBV7-3 to TRBJ2-2; 8 bases map to TRBD1. The CDR3 runs to 14 residues. V shed 5 bases, J shed 6 bases, and the junction held 5 bases outside the gene matches. In germline, CDR1 is SGHTA, CDR2 FQGTGA. Here the CDR3 reads CASSRRQGSGELFF. In nucleotides, the CDR3 is TGTGCCAGCAGCCGCCGACAGGGGTCCGGGGAGCTGTTTTTT.

This clone has just a few counts. The chain has TRBV4-1 and TRBJ2-5; 8 nucleotides line up with TRBD2. The CDR3 is made up of 15 amino acids. The ends lost 1 base at V and 5 bases at J; junction bases unmatched: 6. The germline V gene has CDR1 MGHRA and CDR2 YSYEKL. For the CDR3, the DNA is TGCGCCAGCAGCCAAGCCGGACTAGCTACGGAGACCCAGTACTTC. Translation: CASSQAGLATETQYF.

The chain couples TRBV9 to TRBJ2-5; 11 nucleotides align to TRBD1. Trimming at V came to 4 bases and at J to 1 base, leaving 6 bases not matched to a gene. This CDR3 has 16 amino acids. Per the germline V gene, CDR1 is SGDLS and CDR2 is YYNGEE. The CDR3 loop is CASSSGTGGIQETQYF. CDR3 in DNA: TGTGCCAGCAGCTCCGGGACAGGGGGAATCCAAGAGACCCAGTACTTC.

The chain links TRBV12-3 or TRBV12-4 to TRBJ1-5; D may be TRBD1 (6 bases). The V and J ends lost 5 bases and 5 bases respectively, with 10 bases between them. The length of the CDR3 is 13 residues. The CDR3 loop is CASSQGFDQPQHF. The DNA of the CDR3 is TGTGCCAGCAGTCAGGGGTTCGATCAGCCCCAGCATTTT.

The rearrangement uses TRBV20-1 and TRBJ1-4; no clear D. Germline V gene sequence: CDR1 DFQATT, CDR2 SNEGSKA (reference sequence). This CDR3 is 11 amino acids long. Trimming shortened V by 4 bases and J by 3 bases, and 3 bases separated the two germline ends. CDR3 in amino acids: CSATSNEKLFF. The CDR3, as DNA: TGCAGTGCTACCTCTAATGAAAAACTGTTTTTT.

The chain is built from TRBV2 and TRBJ1-4; D not certain. The CDR3 runs to 16 residues. CDR1 is SNHLY, CDR2 FYNNEI, per germline. Trimming cost V 4 bases and J 14 bases, with 26 bases left between them. CDR3 in DNA: TGTGCCAGCAGTGTCCCAGACCGGACTCTAATGAAAGGGCTGTTTTTT. It is translated as CASSVPDRTLMKGLFF. The entire variable domain, with the rest obtained from reference TRBV2 and TRBJ1-4, is as follows: EPEVTQTPSHQVTQMGQEVILRCVPISNHLYFYWYRQILGQKVEFLVSFYNNEISEKSEIFDDQFSVERPDGSNFTLKIRSTKLEDSAMYFCASSVPDRTLMKGLFFGSGTQLSVL.